These T cell receptor beta chains were read from a single sample in a study of T cell changes during pregnancy in multiple sclerosis. Only in-frame clones appear in the TCRdb table, and some are missing; sequencing was by immunoSEQ multiplex PCR. The sample lists 90,000 to 95,000 clones, over 80% seen once, with roughly 4.5% in the top ten. The source material was peripheral blood, sampled in the first trimester of pregnancy. These receptors all stem from a female donor with multiple sclerosis, enrolled in a pregnancy study. The CDR3 runs from the conserved cysteine through the conserved F or W. D genes are given only for firm matches. Clone size is stated in some rows and not others, as once, few, many or a class when expanded.

>-|TRBV5-1|-|TRBJ2-2
CASSLGGPSAGELFF
TGCGCCAGCAGCTTGGGGGGGCCTTCGGCCGGGGAGCTGTTTTTT
>-|TRBV30|-|TRBJ2-3
CAWSVAAFKPTSTDTQYF
TGTGCCTGGAGTGTAGCAGCGTTTAAACCTACTAGCACAGATACGCAGTATTTT
>-|TRBV2|-|TRBJ1-2
CASRGPSGEGYGYTF
TGTGCCAGCAGGGGGCCCTCAGGGGAAGGCTATGGCTACACCTTC
>-|TRBV7-9|TRBD2|TRBJ2-2
CASSLAEANTGELFF
TGTGCCAGCAGCCTAGCGGAGGCGAACACCGGGGAGCTGTTTTTT
>-|TRBV6-1|-|TRBJ1-1
CASSAAGDTEAFF
TGTGCCAGCAGTGCGGCCGGGGACACTGAAGCTTTCTTT
>-|TRBV27|TRBD2|TRBJ2-3
CASRLAGGKWTQYF
TGTGCCAGTAGGCTAGCGGGGGGGAAATGGACGCAGTATTTT
>few|TRBV18|TRBD1|TRBJ1-1
CASSSGQVEAFF
TGTGCCAGCTCCTCCGGACAGGTAGAAGCTTTCTTT
>-|TRBV5-1|-|TRBJ2-5
CASSSTLQETQYF
TGCGCCAGCAGCTCGACACTCCAAGAGACCCAGTACTTC
>-|TRBV7-7|-|TRBJ2-1
CASSYTSYNEQFF
TGTGCTAGCTCCTATACTTCCTACAATGAGCAGTTCTTC
>-|TRBV2|TRBD1|TRBJ2-2
CASSTPDRAYTGELFF
TGTGCCAGCAGCACGCCGGACAGGGCGTACACCGGGGAGCTGTTTTTT
>-|TRBV7-7|TRBD1|TRBJ1-2
CASSLMQGASYTF
TGTGCTAGCAGCTTAATGCAGGGGGCGAGCTACACCTTC
>-|TRBV29-1|-|TRBJ1-1
CSVVLMVQVANTEAFF
TGCAGCGTTGTTCTTATGGTTCAGGTGGCGAACACTGAAGCTTTCTTT
>-|TRBV13|TRBD2|TRBJ2-3
CASSPTSGVTDTQYF
TGTGCCAGCAGCCCGACTAGCGGAGTCACAGATACGCAGTATTTT
>-|TRBV6-1|-|TRBJ1-6
CASFRGGNSPLHF
TGTGCCAGCTTTCGGGGAGGTAATTCACCCCTCCACTTT
>-|TRBV11-3|TRBD2|TRBJ2-1
CASSSHRSGESSYNEQFF
TGTGCCAGCAGCTCCCACAGGAGCGGGGAAAGCTCCTACAATGAGCAGTTCTTC
>-|TRBV6-5|-|TRBJ1-3
CASGRRGLSGNTIYF
TGTGCCAGCGGCCGGAGGGGATTATCTGGAAACACCATATATTTT
>-|TRBV6-5|-|TRBJ2-4
CASSYGGSAKNIQYF
TGTGCCAGCAGTTACGGGGGCTCGGCCAAAAACATTCAGTACTTC
>-|TRBV2|-|TRBJ1-1
CASTETGIMNTEAFF
TGTGCCAGCACGGAAACGGGAATCATGAACACTGAAGCTTTCTTT
>-|TRBV5-4|-|TRBJ1-2
CASSLRRANNYGYTF
TGTGCCAGCAGCTTGAGGCGGGCTAATAACTATGGCTACACCTTC
>once|TRBV4-1|TRBD1|TRBJ1-1
CASSQRTGVPEAFF
TGCGCCAGCAGCCAAAGGACAGGGGTCCCTGAAGCTTTCTTT
>-|TRBV29-1|TRBD1|TRBJ1-2
CSVEDLLGQGSEGYTF
TGCAGCGTTGAAGATCTGTTGGGACAGGGATCAGAAGGCTACACCTTC
>-|TRBV7-3|-|TRBJ2-1
CASSLRGRATYNEQFF
TGTGCCAGCAGCTTAAGAGGCAGGGCGACTTACAATGAGCAGTTCTTC
>-|TRBV29-1|-|TRBJ1-2
CSVVLGQYGYTF
TGCAGCGTTGTTCTTGGACAGTATGGCTACACCTTC